This T cell receptor (beta chain) was documented in a study of beta chain features in type 1 diabetes listed by TCRdb under 2018. With regard to the full study: Mean age, gender distribution, total cell number and subset yield were not different between patients and healthy donors. A total of 107,917,701 sorted cells were examined across all samples, and a strong correlation was observed between cell number per subset and RNA yield. In the study, recently diagnosed type 1 diabetes patients and matched healthy donors were compared on the TCRB repertoires of their sorted circulating CD4+ T cell subsets. Regulatory and stem cell-like memory subsets were obtained from only 8 patients and about 8 healthy donors, while naive and central memory subsets were obtained from all 28 donors.

All of the isolated RNA was reverse transcribed with the High Capacity cDNA Reverse Transcription Kit, so expressed TCRB transcripts were sequenced. Deep immunoSEQ sequencing was performed on naive, central memory and regulatory T cell samples, with an average of around 3.4 million total reads per sample. Sorted cells were lysed in RLT buffer, and RNA was extracted using DNase-treated RNeasy Micro or Mini kits according to cell number. Each cell subset was processed on its own to prevent cross-contamination, while patient and healthy donor samples were processed together. Using the immunoSEQ multiplex PCR, TCRB sequences were amplified from cDNA into 87-bp fragments spanning the CDR3 region. Sequencing of the amplicons was performed on the Illumina HiSeq platform. In the authors' own workflow: Synthetic template baselines were used to correct PCR bias computationally, reads within Hamming distance 2 were collapsed, and singletons that could not be merged were discarded. Reads were aligned against IMGT to assign V, D and J genes, CDR3 length and insertions or deletions at six rearrangement sites. Within each subset, clonotype counts were normalized to the number of sorted cells before true diversity and Gini coefficients were calculated with the tcR R package. The overlap coefficient, calculated on TCRB nucleotide sequences, was used to quantify repertoire sharing. As a proxy for the pre-selection repertoire, out-of-frame TCRB sequences from naive cells were analyzed. As stored in TCRdb, this immuneACCESS dataset retains in-frame rearrangements with V and J assigned. A fraction of the clones does not appear; measured against another copy, unresolved V genes explain less than half of the discrepancy, and the remainder lacks a known reason. V and J calls and clone size come straight from that table; D and trimming were deduced from the DNA. Across this sample there are approximately 250,000 clones, with 15% to 20% seen only once. The top ten constitute about 0.092% of the sample.

This clone was observed a few times. The specificity of this receptor is unknown. No much larger clonotype is one base removed from it; base qualities were not supplied. Compared with germline, V lacks 5 bases and J lacks 4 bases; bases without a gene match: 9. CDR1 and CDR2 (SGHTA, FQGNSA) derive from the germline V gene. The CDR3 runs 16 residues from the cysteine to the phenylalanine. Only the CDR3 region is kept as DNA, spanning 48 bases read in frame from base 1. From each donor, a single peripheral blood sample of about 110 mL on average was drawn into heparinised tubes. Naive, central memory, regulatory and stem cell-like memory CD4+ T cells were sorted on a BD FACSAria II using a panel including CD45RO, CCR7, CD25, CD127, CD95 and CD27. A purity above 95% was achieved for all sorted populations. PBMCs were separated immediately by Lymphoprep density gradient centrifugation and were stained directly, without being cultured. Samples were stained and sorted in pairs, with one healthy donor and one patient per experiment, so that batch effects were minimized.

Beyond this particular receptor, the publication reports: Type 1 diabetes patients showed a moderate but significant shortening of TCRB CDR3 length in all four CD4+ subsets. Because the HLA sub-analyses included only small numbers of individuals, any influence of HLA type on TCRB rearrangement was left unresolved. Naive, central memory and regulatory TCRB repertoires appeared more similar among patients than among healthy donors. Because cDNA was sequenced instead of genomic DNA, activated cells with high expression could be over-represented, although the groups did not differ in activation or CD3 levels. Patients with type 1 diabetes made fewer insertions and deleted more nucleotides at VDJ recombination sites, implying thymic rearrangement abnormalities. PCR might favor shorter templates, but patient and control samples were amplified and corrected together, so any skew would affect both groups equally.

The rearranged chain carries TRBV7-2 and TRBJ2-5; 11 bases in the middle match TRBD2. What was sequenced was naive CD4+ T cells from blood. This specimen's cell subset or site label, per the study, means: true naive CD4+ T cells. The origin of this receptor is a man aged 25-40 years with type 1 diabetes. CDR3 protein: CASSPSLAGARETQYF. The nucleotide sequence reads as follows: TGTGCCAGCAGCCCCTCACTAGCGGGAGCGCGAGAGACCCAGTACTTC.